The T cell receptor (beta chain) described here comes from a study of blood T cell repertoires in COVID-19. Across the whole study: Specimens from acute and convalescent COVID-19 originated in the United States, Italy and Spain.

Two negative PCRs, clearance, or symptom resolution were required of recovered Cohort 3 donors. Authors' analysis steps: Researchers report that nucleated cell counts were estimated from reference gene primer amplification. TCRdb's table, derived via immunoSEQ multiplex PCR, lists solely in-frame clones and lacks some. V, J and clone size are those of that table, while D and trimming were read from the DNA. The repertoire consists of around 450,000 clones, with about 90% occurring once and the leading ten covering approximately 0.65%. The receptor was derived from a man aged 18 to 35 who had recovered from COVID-19. The sequenced sample consisted of PBMCs or T cells enriched from blood (not recorded which).

The CDR3 reads CASGAIYSNQPQHF. DNA of the CDR3: TGTGCCAGCGGAGCTATCTATAGCAATCAGCCCCAGCATTTT. The chain carries TRBV2 and TRBJ1-5; D uncertain. Per germline, CDR1 SNHLY and CDR2 FYNNEI. Trimming stripped 8 bases from V and 0 bases from J, with 11 bases between. This CDR3 has 14 residues. Full variable domain (outside the CDR3, taken from reference TRBV2 and TRBJ1-5): EPEVTQTPSHQVTQMGQEVILRCVPISNHLYFYWYRQILGQKVEFLVSFYNNEISEKSEIFDDQFSVERPDGSNFTLKIRSTKLEDSAMYFCASGAIYSNQPQHFGDGTRLSIL.